This T cell receptor (beta chain) is drawn from a study of CD8 T cells in ankylosing spondylitis. Study-level findings and limits: A motif in TCR beta, a set of under ten highly homologous variants, appeared characteristic of ankylosing spondylitis blood. Clones that were linked to disease were CD8+ and were relatively rare in peripheral blood. Earlier literature documents some of the motif variants in reactive arthritis synovial fluid and blood. There was reportedly significant enrichment of clones that were disease-linked in matched ankylosing spondylitis synovial fluid.

The CDR3 spans 16 residues. The V end lost 0 bases, the J end lost 0 bases, and 10 bases lay between the germline ends. The germline V gene encodes CDR1 SGDLS and CDR2 YYNGEE. In its sample, this clonotype was seen a few times. The target antigen is unknown. The authors made TCR beta libraries by quantitative 5'-RACE with molecular barcodes. TCRdb analysed the 5' RACE reads with MiXCR anew, one entry per CDR3 protein. The sample includes over 450,000 distinct CDR3 sequences, more than 9.5% seen only once; the top ten take almost 7%. The sequenced material came from blood, either unsorted or a sorted T cell fraction (not recorded which). The origin of this receptor is a male donor with ankylosing spondylitis. This chain joins TRBV9 and TRBJ2-1; no clear D gene. The CDR3 DNA follows: TGTGCCAGCAGCGTAGCAGCGCACGTCTCCTACAATGAGCAGTTCTTC. Amino acid sequence: CASSVAAHVSYNEQFF.